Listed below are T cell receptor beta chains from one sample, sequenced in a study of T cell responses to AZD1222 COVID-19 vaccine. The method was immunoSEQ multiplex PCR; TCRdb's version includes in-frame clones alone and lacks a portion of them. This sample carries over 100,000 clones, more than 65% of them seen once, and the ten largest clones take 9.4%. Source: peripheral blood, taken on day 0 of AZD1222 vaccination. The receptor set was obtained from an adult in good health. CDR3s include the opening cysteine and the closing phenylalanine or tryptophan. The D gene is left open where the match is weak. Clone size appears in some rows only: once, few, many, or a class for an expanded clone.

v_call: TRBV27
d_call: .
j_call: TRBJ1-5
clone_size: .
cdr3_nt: TGTGCCAGCAGTTTATCTCCAGGGACCCATCAGCCCCAGCATTTT
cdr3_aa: CASSLSPGTHQPQHF

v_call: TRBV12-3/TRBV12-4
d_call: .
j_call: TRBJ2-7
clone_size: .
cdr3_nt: TGTGCCAGCAGTTTAGGGACGGAGCAGTACTTC
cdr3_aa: CASSLGTEQYF

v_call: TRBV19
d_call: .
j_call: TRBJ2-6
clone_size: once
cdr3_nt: TGTGCCAGTAGCCGTGGGCCTGAAGTGGGGGCCAACGTCCTGACTTTC
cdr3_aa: CASSRGPEVGANVLTF

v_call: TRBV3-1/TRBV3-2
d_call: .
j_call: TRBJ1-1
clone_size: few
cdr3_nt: TGTGCCAGCAGCCAAGACAGGGTCCGCACTGAAGCTTTCTTT
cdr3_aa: CASSQDRVRTEAFF

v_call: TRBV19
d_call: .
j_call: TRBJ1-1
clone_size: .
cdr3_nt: TGTGCCATTAGAGGGGGACGCACTGAAGCTTTCTTT
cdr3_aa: CAIRGGRTEAFF

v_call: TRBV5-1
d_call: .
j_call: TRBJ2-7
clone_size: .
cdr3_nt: TGCGCCAGCAGCTTAAGTCCAGATCTACGAGAACAGTACTTC
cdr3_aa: CASSLSPDLREQYF

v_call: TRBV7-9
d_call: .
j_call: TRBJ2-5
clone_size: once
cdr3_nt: TGTGCCAGCAGCTTTTCCAAAGTCCAAGAGACCCAGTACTTC
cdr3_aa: CASSFSKVQETQYF

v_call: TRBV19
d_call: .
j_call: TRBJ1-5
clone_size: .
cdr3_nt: TGTGCCAGTAGCCTACATAGCAATCAGCCCCAGCATTTT
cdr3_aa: CASSLHSNQPQHF

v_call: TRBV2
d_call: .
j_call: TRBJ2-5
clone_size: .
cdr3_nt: TGTGCCAGCAGGGTAGGAGAGACCCAGTACTTC
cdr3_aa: CASRVGETQYF

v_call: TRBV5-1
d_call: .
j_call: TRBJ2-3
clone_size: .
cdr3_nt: TGCGCCAGCAGCCCGGACGCGACAGATACGCAGTATTTT
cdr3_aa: CASSPDATDTQYF

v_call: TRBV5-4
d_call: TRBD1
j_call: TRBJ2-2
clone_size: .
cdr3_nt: TGTGCCAGCAGCTTGGGGGGTGGCAGGGGGACCTCCACCGGGGAGCTGTTTTTT
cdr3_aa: CASSLGGGRGTSTGELFF

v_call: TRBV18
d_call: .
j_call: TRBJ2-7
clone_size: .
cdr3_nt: TGTGCCAGCTCACCCGGAGAAATGCAGGAGCAGTACTTC
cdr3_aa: CASSPGEMQEQYF

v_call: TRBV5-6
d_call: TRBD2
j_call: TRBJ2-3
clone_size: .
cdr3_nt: TGTGCCAGCAGCTTGGCACGACTAGCGGGAGAGGCAGATACGCAGTATTTT
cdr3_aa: CASSLARLAGEADTQYF

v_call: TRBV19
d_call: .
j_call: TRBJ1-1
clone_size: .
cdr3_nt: TGTGCCAGTAGGGTGGACAGCATGAACACTGAAGCTTTCTTT
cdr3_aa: CASRVDSMNTEAFF

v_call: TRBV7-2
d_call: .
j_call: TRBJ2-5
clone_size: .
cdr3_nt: TGTGCCAGCAGCGAAGCCTTAGCGGTGCAAGAGACCCAGTACTTC
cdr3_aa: CASSEALAVQETQYF

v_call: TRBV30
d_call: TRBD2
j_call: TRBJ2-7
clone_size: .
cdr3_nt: TGTGCCTGGAAACCTACTAGCGGGGGGCACTACGAGCAGTACTTC
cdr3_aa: CAWKPTSGGHYEQYF

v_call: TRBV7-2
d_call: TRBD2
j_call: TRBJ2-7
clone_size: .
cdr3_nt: TGTGCCAGCAGCTGGGTAGCGGGATACGAGCAGTACTTC
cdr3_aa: CASSWVAGYEQYF